This T cell receptor (beta chain) was retrieved from a study of T cell changes during pregnancy in multiple sclerosis. The method was immunoSEQ multiplex PCR; TCRdb's version includes in-frame clones alone and lacks a portion of them. This sample yields about 36,000 clones, of which 80% to 95% are seen a single time; about 0.45% belongs to the top ten. This CDR3 region has 14 residues. Trimming took off 4 bases at V and 1 base at J, with 11 bases between the two ends. The V gene's germline CDR1 is SGDLS and CDR2 YYNGEE. The TCR originated in a female donor in good health, enrolled as a control in a pregnancy study. The material was CD4+ T cells from peripheral blood mononuclear cells, obtained in the third trimester of pregnancy. The chain employs TRBV9 and TRBJ1-1, with D possibly matching TRBD1 (6 bases). As DNA, the CDR3 is TGTGCCAGCAGCACCCAGACAGGGAACACTGAAGCTTTCTTT. Protein product: CASSTQTGNTEAFF.